This TCR beta chain is from a study of cytotoxic CD8 clonotypes in ibrutinib-treated CLL. TCRdb keeps only in-frame clones here, not all; method: immunoSEQ multiplex PCR. The sample includes about 160,000 clones, about 84% of them seen just once. The CDR3 contains 14 residues. V gave up 0 bases and J gave up 1 base; unmatched junction bases: 0. The germline CDR1 and CDR2 sequences are SGDLS and YYNGEE. Remarks on this clone: Other DNA sequences in this sample translate to the same CDR3.

This chain links TRBV9 with TRBJ1-1; 7 bases agree with TRBD1. The specimen comprised PBMCs, sampled after 24 months of ibrutinib treatment. The source of this sequence is a human donor with chronic lymphocytic leukemia. The CDR3 loop is CASSVGTGNTEAFF. The CDR3 nucleotides are TGTGCCAGCAGCGTAGGGACAGGGAACACTGAAGCTTTCTTT.